This record covers a single TCR beta chain. These data are taken from a study of blood T cell repertoires in COVID-19. Study information: Both acute and convalescent COVID-19 samples were obtained from the United States, Italy and Spain. Sample material is recorded as cDNA or gDNA derived from T cells, B-cell-depleted T cells, or PBMCs.

Recovered Cohort 3 donors showed two negative PCRs, clearance, or symptom resolution. TCRdb keeps only in-frame clones here, not all; method: immunoSEQ multiplex PCR. The sample has hundreds of thousands of clones, around 90% seen once. The CDR3 loop spans 15 amino acids. V lost 6 bases, J lost 1 base, and 13 bases lay in between. Per germline, CDR1 MDHEN and CDR2 SYDVKM. The chain employs TRBV28 and TRBJ1-5; TRBD1 is a possible D gene (5 bases). The source is a woman aged 50 to 60 who had recovered from COVID-19. Specimen: PBMCs or T cells enriched from blood (not recorded which). The CDR3 region is CASRGRGYSNQPQHF. The CDR3 bases are TGTGCCAGCAGGGGCCGGGGGTACAGCAATCAGCCCCAGCATTTT. Together with reference TRBV28 and TRBJ1-5, the CDR3 gives the full variable domain: DVKVTQSSRYLVKRTGEKVFLECVQDMDHENMFWYRQDPGLGLRLIYFSYDVKMKEKGDIPEGYSVSREKKERFSLILESASTNQTSMYLCASRGRGYSNQPQHFGDGTRLSIL.